This T cell receptor (beta chain) was sequenced during a study of graft-versus-host responses after intestinal transplantation (dated by TCRdb to the early 2020s). Broadly, across the study: Multivisceral, liver-intestinal, or isolated intestinal transplants were received by the recipients. Anti-thymocyte globulin induction was given to all recipients, followed by maintenance tacrolimus and steroids for approximately three years. Graft-versus-host and host-versus-graft alloreactive T cell clones were tracked in the graft, circulation and bone marrow after intestinal transplantation using bulk TCR-beta CDR3 sequencing. Alloreactive clones were identified by sequencing pre-transplant mixed lymphocyte reaction products and comparing them with unstimulated pre-transplant donor and recipient T cells. A cohort of more than 20 intestinal transplant recipients, including one retransplant, was enrolled, and a few patients lacking pretransplant specimens were excluded. Donor T cell macrochimerism was defined as a peak of at least 4% donor T cells among recipient peripheral blood mononuclear cells. Instead of going to the commercial service, samples from three later patients were sequenced in-house on an Illumina MiSeq and processed with MiXCR.

The paper's findings and limits, for the study overall: High GvH to HvG T cell clonal ratios were observed in the allografts of patients with donor T cell macrochimerism. GvH clones turned up in recipient bone marrow, with some appearing earlier in ileal mucosa or blood, a pattern consistent with an intestinal mucosal origin. Conclusions were limited by the relatively low number and heterogeneity of intestinal transplant patients. Early after transplant, peak levels of circulating GvH clones were found to be associated with declines in HvG clones.

This specimen's time point label, interpreted: cells obtained before transplantation from donor or recipient. CD3+CD4+ and CD3+CD8+ populations were FACS-sorted from unstimulated pre-transplant donor and recipient cells taken from spleen or lymph nodes. From its cysteine to its phenylalanine, the CDR3 spans 14 amino acids. The DNA shown is the 42-base CDR3, in frame from base 1. The germline V gene sets CDR1 to SGHAT and CDR2 to FQNNGV. The junction shows trimming of 3 bases on V and 7 bases on J, plus 13 bases between the germline ends. Library construction relied on the immunoSEQ multiplex PCR assay. In most patients, genomic DNA was isolated using the Qiagen DNeasy Blood and Tissue Kit and sent frozen to Adaptive Biotechnologies for TCR sequencing. Adaptive Biotechnologies carried out high-throughput TCR-beta CDR3 sequencing of genomic DNA for most patients. For the original study's pipeline: Adaptive's ImmunoSEQ software was the source of the TCR sequencing data for about 17 patients, while a few other patients were processed with MiXCR and VDJtools. CD4 versus CD8 sorting errors were corrected by removing sequences found in both subsets at a frequency ratio below 5:1. CDR3 nucleotide sequences shared by donor and recipient were removed because the origin of these sequences could not be assigned. To count as alloreactive, a clone needed at least 2-fold expansion over unstimulated cells and a minimum CFSE-low frequency of 0.002% (template counts) or 0.001% (read counts). Mappable clones were those detected in sequenced pre-transplant spleen, lymph node, or MLR CFSE-low populations of the donor or recipient. Cumulative frequency of alloreactive clones was calculated as a percentage of all sequences weighted by copy number. What TCRdb holds here is the immuneACCESS table cut down to in-frame rearrangements. Part of the clones is not present; checked against another copy, under half of the missing clones reflect an unresolved V gene, and the others are unexplained. The V and J calls and clone size were taken over from that table, and D and trimming were inferred from the DNA. Within this sample are 90,000 to 150,000 clones, with over 85% of them counted one time only. The ten largest account for more than 0.1% of the sample.

Remarks on this clone: Its antigen has not been determined. There are no base qualities to consult, and no much larger clone falls within one base.

Recombination joined TRBV11-2 with TRBJ2-1; tentative D gene TRBD2, with 6 bases matching. The sequence was obtained from a human donor who received an intestinal transplant. Sequencing used unstimulated CD4+ T cells sorted from spleen or lymph node cells, obtained before intestinal transplant. The CDR3 protein is CASSFRRGRNEQFF. In nucleotides, the sequence is TGTGCCAGCAGCTTTAGGCGGGGAAGGAATGAGCAGTTCTTC.